This entry concerns a single TCR beta chain. This CDR3 is 15 amino acids long. Germline lookup yields CDR1 GTSNPN and CDR2 SVGIG (reference sequence). The V and J ends lost 4 bases and 6 bases, in that order; junction bases with no gene match: 14. The sample belongs to a study of blood T cell repertoires in COVID-19. Study as a whole: Some COVID-19 samples were acute and others convalescent; all came from the United States, Italy and Spain. The analysed material was cDNA or gDNA that came from T cells, B-cell-depleted T cells, or PBMCs.

In the authors' methods: Counts of nucleated cells, estimated from reference gene primer amplification, were obtained. The repertoire was sequenced with immunoSEQ multiplex PCR; TCRdb's copy has only in-frame clones and lacks some. That table supplies the V and J calls and clone size; D and trimming were determined from the DNA. The repertoire includes approximately 69,000 clones, roughly 82% of them detected once, and roughly 13% sits in the top ten. The receptor's source is a woman of 80 years or more with acute or convalescent COVID-19. Source material: peripheral blood. The chain links TRBV30 to TRBJ1-2; TRBD1 aligns across 7 bases. The DNA of the CDR3 is TGTGCCTGGACCTCCCGTGGAGGGGGCAGCGATGGCTACACCTTC. This encodes CAWTSRGGGSDGYTF.